Below, one TCR beta chain is given with its context. Antigen specificity is unknown. Trimming cost V 5 bases and J 2 bases, with 15 bases left between them. This CDR3 has 14 amino acids. Looked up from germline, CDR1 is DFQATT and CDR2 is SNEGSKA (reference sequence). These data are taken from a study of blood T cells in healthy people across ages. It was 8 to 10 milliliters of peripheral blood that were drawn from each donor. Per sample, at least 5 micrograms of total RNA were extracted. Study outcomes and limitations: The authors considered diversity estimates from one million T cells to be underestimates.

A second 7 to 11 cycle PCR used barcoded and J-beta primers. TCRdb fed the 5' RACE reads into MiXCR, producing one record per CDR3 protein. The sample shows about 640,000 distinct CDR3 sequences, roughly 31% of them seen only once. V gene TRBV20-1 combines with J gene TRBJ1-2; D is possibly TRBD1 (5 bases). The sample consisted of blood. The sequence came from a woman at least 80 years old in good health. CDR3 amino acids: CSARVGEKNYGYTF. CDR3 coding DNA: TGCAGTGCTCGGGTGGGGGAGAAGAACTATGGCTACACCTTC.